The clone carrying this T cell receptor beta chain appeared once. Germline-derived CDR1 and CDR2 are SGHRS and YFSETQ. Losses at the gene ends were 4 bases for V and 5 bases for J; bases not matched to a gene: 7. The CDR3 covers 14 residues. TCRdb keeps only in-frame clones here, not all; method: immunoSEQ multiplex PCR. This repertoire shows over 120,000 clones, over 75% found once; its top ten account for about 7.6%. These data originate in a study of cytotoxic CD8 clonotypes in ibrutinib-treated CLL. The input for sequencing was PBMCs, taken after 36 months of ibrutinib treatment. The J gene is TRBJ2-7, the V gene TRBV5-1; TRBD1 agrees at 9 bases. The clonotype was recovered from a human donor with chronic lymphocytic leukemia. In DNA form, the CDR3 reads TGCGCCAGCAGCCCTACAGGGGGCCGGGACGAGCAGTACTTC. Its protein product is CASSPTGGRDEQYF.